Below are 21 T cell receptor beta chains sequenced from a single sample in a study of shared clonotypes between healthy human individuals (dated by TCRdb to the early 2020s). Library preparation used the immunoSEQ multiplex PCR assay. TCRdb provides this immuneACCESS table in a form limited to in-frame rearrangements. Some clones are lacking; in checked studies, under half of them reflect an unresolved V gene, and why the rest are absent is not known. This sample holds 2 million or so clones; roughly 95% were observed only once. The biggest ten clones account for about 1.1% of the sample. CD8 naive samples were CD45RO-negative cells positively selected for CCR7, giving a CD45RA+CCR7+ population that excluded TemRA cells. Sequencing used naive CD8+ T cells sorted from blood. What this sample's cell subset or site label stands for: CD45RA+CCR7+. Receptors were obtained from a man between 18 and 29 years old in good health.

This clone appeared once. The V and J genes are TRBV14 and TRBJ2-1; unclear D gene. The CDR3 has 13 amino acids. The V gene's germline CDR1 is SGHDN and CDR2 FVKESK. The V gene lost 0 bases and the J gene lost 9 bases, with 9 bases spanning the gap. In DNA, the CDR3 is TGTGCCAGCAGCCAAGAAGTTAAGGGTGAGCAGTTCTTC. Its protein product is CASSQEVKGEQFF.

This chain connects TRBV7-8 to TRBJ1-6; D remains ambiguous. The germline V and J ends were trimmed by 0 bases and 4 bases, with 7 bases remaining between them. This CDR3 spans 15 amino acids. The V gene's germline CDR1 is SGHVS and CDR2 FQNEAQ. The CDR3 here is CASSLAPQYNSPLHF. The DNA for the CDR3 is TGTGCCAGCAGCTTAGCGCCGCAGTATAATTCACCCCTCCACTTT.

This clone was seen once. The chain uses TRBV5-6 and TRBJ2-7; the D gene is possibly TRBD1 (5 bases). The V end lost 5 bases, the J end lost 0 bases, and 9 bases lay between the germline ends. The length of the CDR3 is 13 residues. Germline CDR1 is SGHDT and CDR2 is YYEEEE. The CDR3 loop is CASSLTDSYEQYF. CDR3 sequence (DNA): TGTGCCAGCAGTCTGACAGACTCCTACGAGCAGTACTTC.

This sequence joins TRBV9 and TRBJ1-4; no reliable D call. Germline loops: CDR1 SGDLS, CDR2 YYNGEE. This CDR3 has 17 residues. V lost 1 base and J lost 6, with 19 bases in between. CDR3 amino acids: CASSVYGRGIPDEKLFF. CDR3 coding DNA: TGTGCCAGCAGCGTATATGGTCGAGGGATCCCAGATGAAAAACTGTTTTTT.

The chain's CDR3 is CAWKAGTGGTDTQYF. The CDR3, as DNA: TGTGCCTGGAAGGCCGGGACAGGGGGCACAGATACGCAGTATTTT. The chain joins TRBV30 to TRBJ2-3; 10 positions match TRBD1. Germline V lookup: CDR1 GTSNPN, CDR2 SVGIG (reference sequence). The CDR3 is made up of 15 amino acids. The ends lost 4 bases at V and 1 base at J; junction bases unmatched: 5.

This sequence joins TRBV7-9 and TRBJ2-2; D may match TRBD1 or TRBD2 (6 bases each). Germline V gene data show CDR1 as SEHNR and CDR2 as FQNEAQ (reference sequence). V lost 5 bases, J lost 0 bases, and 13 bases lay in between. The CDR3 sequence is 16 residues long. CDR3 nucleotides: TGTGCCAGCAGCCTCACGGGGGACACGAACACCGGGGAGCTGTTTTTT. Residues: CASSLTGDTNTGELFF.

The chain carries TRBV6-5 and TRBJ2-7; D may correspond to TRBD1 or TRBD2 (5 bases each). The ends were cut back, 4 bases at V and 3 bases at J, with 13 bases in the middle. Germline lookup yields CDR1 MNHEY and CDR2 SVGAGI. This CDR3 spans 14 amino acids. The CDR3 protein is CASSSSGTDYEQYF. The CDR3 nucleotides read TGTGCCAGCAGTTCCTCCGGGACGGACTACGAGCAGTACTTC.

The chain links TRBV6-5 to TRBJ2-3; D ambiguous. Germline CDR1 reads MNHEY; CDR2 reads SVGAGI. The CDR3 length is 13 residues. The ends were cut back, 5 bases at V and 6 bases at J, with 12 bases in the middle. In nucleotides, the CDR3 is TGTGCCAGCAGTCTACGAATCGGGGATACGCAGTATTTT. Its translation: CASSLRIGDTQYF.

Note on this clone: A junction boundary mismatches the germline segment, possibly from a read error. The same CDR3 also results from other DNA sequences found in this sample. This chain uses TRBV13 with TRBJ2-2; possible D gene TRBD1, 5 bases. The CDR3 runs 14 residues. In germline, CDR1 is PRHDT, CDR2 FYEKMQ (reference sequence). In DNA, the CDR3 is TGTGCCAGCAGCCTAGGGGCTAACACCGGGGAGCTGTTTTTT. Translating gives CASSLGANTGELFF.

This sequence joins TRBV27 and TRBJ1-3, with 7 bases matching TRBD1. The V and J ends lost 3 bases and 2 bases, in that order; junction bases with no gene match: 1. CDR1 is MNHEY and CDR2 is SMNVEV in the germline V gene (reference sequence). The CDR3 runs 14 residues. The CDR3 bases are TGTGCCAGCAGTTTGCAGGGGGCTGGAAACACCATATATTTT. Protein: CASSLQGAGNTIYF.

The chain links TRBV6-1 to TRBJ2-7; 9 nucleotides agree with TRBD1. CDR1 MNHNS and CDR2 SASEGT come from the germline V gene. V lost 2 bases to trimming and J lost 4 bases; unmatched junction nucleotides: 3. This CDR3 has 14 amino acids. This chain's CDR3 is CASSEFGTGYEQYF. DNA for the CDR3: TGTGCCAGCAGTGAATTTGGGACAGGGTACGAGCAGTACTTC.

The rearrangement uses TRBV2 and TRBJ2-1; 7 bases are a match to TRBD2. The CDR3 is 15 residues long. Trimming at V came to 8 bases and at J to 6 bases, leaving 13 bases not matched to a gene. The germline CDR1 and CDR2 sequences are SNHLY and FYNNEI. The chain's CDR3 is CASPPAGALVNEQFF. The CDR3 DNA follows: TGTGCCAGCCCTCCGGCGGGAGCTCTTGTCAATGAGCAGTTCTTC.

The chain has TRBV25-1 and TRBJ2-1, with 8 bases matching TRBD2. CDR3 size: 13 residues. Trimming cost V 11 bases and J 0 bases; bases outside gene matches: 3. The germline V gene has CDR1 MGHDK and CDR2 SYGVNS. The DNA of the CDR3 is TGTGCCGCGGGGGGCAGCTCCTACAATGAGCAGTTCTTC. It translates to CAAGGSSYNEQFF.

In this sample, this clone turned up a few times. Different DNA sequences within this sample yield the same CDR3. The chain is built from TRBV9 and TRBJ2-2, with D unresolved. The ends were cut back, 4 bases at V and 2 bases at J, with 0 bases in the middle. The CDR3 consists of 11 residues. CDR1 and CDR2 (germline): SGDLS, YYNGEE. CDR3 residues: CASSNTGELFF. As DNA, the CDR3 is TGTGCCAGCAGCAACACCGGGGAGCTGTTTTTT.

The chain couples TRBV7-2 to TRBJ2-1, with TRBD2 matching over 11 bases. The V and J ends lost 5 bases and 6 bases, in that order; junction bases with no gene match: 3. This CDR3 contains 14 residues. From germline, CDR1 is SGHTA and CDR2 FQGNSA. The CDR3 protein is CASSTGLAGNEQFF. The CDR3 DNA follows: TGTGCCAGCAGCACAGGACTAGCGGGCAATGAGCAGTTCTTC.

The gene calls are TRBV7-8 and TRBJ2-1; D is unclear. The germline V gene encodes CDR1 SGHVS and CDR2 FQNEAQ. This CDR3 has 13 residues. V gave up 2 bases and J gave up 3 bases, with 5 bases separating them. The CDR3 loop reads CASSLIVYNEQFF. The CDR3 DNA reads TGTGCCAGCAGCTTAATCGTCTACAATGAGCAGTTCTTC.

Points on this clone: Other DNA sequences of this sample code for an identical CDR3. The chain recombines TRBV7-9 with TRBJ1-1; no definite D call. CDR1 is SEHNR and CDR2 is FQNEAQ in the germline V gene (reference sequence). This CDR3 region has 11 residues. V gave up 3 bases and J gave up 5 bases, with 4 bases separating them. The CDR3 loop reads CASSFATEAFF. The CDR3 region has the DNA TGTGCCAGCAGCTTCGCGACTGAAGCTTTCTTT.

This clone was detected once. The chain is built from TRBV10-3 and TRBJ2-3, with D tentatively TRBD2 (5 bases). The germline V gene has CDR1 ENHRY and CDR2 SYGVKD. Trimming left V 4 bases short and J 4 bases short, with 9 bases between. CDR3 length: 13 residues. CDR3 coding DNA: TGTGCCATCAGTGTATCTAGCCCAGATACGCAGTATTTT. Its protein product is CAISVSSPDTQYF.

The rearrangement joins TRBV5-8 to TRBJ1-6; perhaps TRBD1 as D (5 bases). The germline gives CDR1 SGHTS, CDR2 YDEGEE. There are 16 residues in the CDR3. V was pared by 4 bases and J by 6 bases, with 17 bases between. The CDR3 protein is CASSHPLQAINSPLHF. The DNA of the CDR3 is TGTGCCAGCAGCCACCCGCTACAGGCTATTAATTCACCCCTCCACTTT.

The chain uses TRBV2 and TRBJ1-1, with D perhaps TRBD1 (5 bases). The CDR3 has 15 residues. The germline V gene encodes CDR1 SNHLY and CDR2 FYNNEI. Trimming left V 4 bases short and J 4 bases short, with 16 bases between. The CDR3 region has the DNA TGTGCCAGCAGTGGAATGGAGGGGAGTACCACTGAAGCTTTCTTT. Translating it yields CASSGMEGSTTEAFF. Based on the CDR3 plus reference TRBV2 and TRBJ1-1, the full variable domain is EPEVTQTPSHQVTQMGQEVILRCVPISNHLYFYWYRQILGQKVEFLVSFYNNEISEKSEIFDDQFSVERPDGSNFTLKIRSTKLEDSAMYFCASSGMEGSTTEAFFGQGTRLTVV.

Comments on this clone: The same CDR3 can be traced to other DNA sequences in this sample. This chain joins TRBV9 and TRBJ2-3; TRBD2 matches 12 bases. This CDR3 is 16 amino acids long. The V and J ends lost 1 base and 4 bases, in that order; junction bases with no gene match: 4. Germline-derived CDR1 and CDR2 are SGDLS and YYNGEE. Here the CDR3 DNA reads TGTGCCAGCAGCGTACTGACTAGCGGGAGTGCAGATACGCAGTATTTT. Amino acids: CASSVLTSGSADTQYF.